The 2 T cell receptor beta chains reported below all come from one sample, sequenced in a study of shared clonotypes between healthy human individuals (TCRdb year 2020). Library method: the immunoSEQ multiplex PCR assay. This immuneACCESS table, as held by TCRdb, lists in-frame sequences with V and J called but not all clones. Of the missing ones, under half trace to an unresolved V gene in checked studies; the others have no known cause. The sample yields 2 million to 2.5 million clones; around 93% were counted once. The ten most abundant clones make up 0.37% of the sample. The sample was naive CD4+ T cells from PBMCs. What this sample's cell subset or site label stands for: CD45RA+ positively selected. All receptors come from a man aged 18 to 35 in good health. Some clones in this sample may be carry-over from other donors' samples.

V and J are TRBV18 and TRBJ2-3, with no clear D. Per the germline V gene, CDR1 is KGHSH and CDR2 is LQKENI. There are 13 residues in the CDR3. V was clipped by 3 bases and J by 4 bases, with 8 bases between them. CDR3 loop: CASSPVIPDTQYF. The CDR3 nucleotides are TGTGCCAGCTCACCGGTTATCCCAGATACGCAGTATTTT.

This chain joins TRBV9 and TRBJ2-2; no reliable D call. The CDR3 covers 11 residues. Deletions cut 4 bases from V and 6 bases from J, with 4 bases between. CDR1 and CDR2 (germline): SGDLS, YYNGEE. This CDR3 is CASSHSGELFF. The CDR3 DNA is TGTGCCAGCAGCCACTCCGGGGAGCTGTTTTTT.